These 12 T cell receptor beta chains were all obtained from the same sample, sequenced in a study of blood T cell repertoires in COVID-19. Method: immunoSEQ multiplex PCR; TCRdb's copy keeps in-frame clones and lacks some. This sample yields some 240,000 clones, of which approximately 80% are seen a single time; 13% belongs to the top ten. Input material: peripheral blood. These receptors came from a human donor in a cohort sampled during active COVID-19.

The rearrangement links TRBV6-2 or TRBV6-3 to TRBJ1-1; 10 bases map to TRBD1. Trimming took 4 bases from V and 1 from J; bases not matched to a gene: 6. CDR3 length: 16 residues. Per the germline V gene, CDR1 is MNHEY and CDR2 is SVGEGT. CDR3 loop: CASSSFGQGGNTEAFF. For the CDR3, the DNA is TGTGCCAGCAGTTCCTTCGGACAGGGGGGGAACACTGAAGCTTTCTTT.

This sequence joins TRBV5-1 and TRBJ2-1; possibly TRBD2 for D (5 bases). Germline V gene data show CDR1 as SGHRS and CDR2 as YFSETQ. This CDR3 has 17 amino acids. V was cut by 0 bases and J by 1 base, with 14 bases left in between. This chain's CDR3 is CASSLATGMKSYNEQFF. CDR3 coding DNA: TGCGCCAGCAGCTTGGCGACCGGGATGAAATCCTACAATGAGCAGTTCTTC.

The gene calls are TRBV14 and TRBJ1-3; D gene uncertain. Germline V CDR1 and CDR2: SGHDN, FVKESK. The CDR3 has 11 residues. The germline V and J ends were trimmed by 3 bases and 6 bases, with 3 bases remaining between them. CDR3 sequence reads: CASSHLNTIYF. The CDR3 DNA follows: TGTGCCAGCAGCCACCTAAACACCATATATTTT.

The V and J genes are TRBV5-1 and TRBJ2-3; D is undetermined. Trimming left V 4 bases short and J 5 bases short, with 8 bases between. Germline V gene data show CDR1 as SGHRS and CDR2 as YFSETQ. The CDR3 totals 12 residues. The CDR3 region has the DNA TGCGCCAGCAGCCTTGCCAGAGATACGCAGTATTTT. The encoded protein is CASSLARDTQYF.

The table lists this clone with a few counts. The chain has TRBV9 and TRBJ1-6, with D tentatively TRBD1 (5 bases). The germline V gene encodes CDR1 SGDLS and CDR2 YYNGEE. V was clipped by 0 bases and J by 6 bases, with 10 bases between them. There are 15 residues in the CDR3. DNA of the CDR3: TGTGCCAGCAGCGTAGAAGGGGTCGGTAATTCACCCCTCCACTTT. This encodes CASSVEGVGNSPLHF.

The chain joins TRBV6-2 or TRBV6-3 to TRBJ1-1; the match to TRBD1 covers 7 bases. V lost 5 bases, J lost 9 bases, and 12 bases stayed unmatched. Germline CDR1 reads MNHEY; CDR2 reads SVGEGT. This CDR3 region has 14 residues. CDR3 DNA sequence: TGTGCCAGCAGTCCAGGGGGTACTACCTCAAAAGCTTTCTTT. Its protein product is CASSPGGTTSKAFF.

Regarding this clone: This may arise from a read error, as a much more abundant clone is one base away. This rearrangement joins TRBV5-1 to TRBJ2-1, with 9 bases fitting TRBD2. The germline gives CDR1 SGHRS, CDR2 YFSETQ. V shed 3 bases and J 2 bases; nucleotides not matched to a gene: 3. The CDR3 is 15 amino acids. The CDR3 region is CASSWAGGAYNEQFF. In DNA form, the CDR3 reads TGCGCCAGCAGCTGGGCGGGGGGGGCCTACAATGAGCAGTTCTTC.

The chain recombines TRBV5-6 with TRBJ1-3, with D perhaps TRBD1 (5 bases). V lost 3 bases and J lost 1, with 14 bases in between. The V gene's germline CDR1 is SGHDT and CDR2 YYEEEE. The CDR3 runs 16 residues. As DNA, the CDR3 is TGTGCCAGCAGCTCTTGGGGAGGGGTGTCTGGAAACACCATATATTTT. Amino acid sequence: CASSSWGGVSGNTIYF. Full variable domain (remainder filled in from reference TRBV5-6 and TRBJ1-3): DAGVTQSPTHLIKTRGQQVTLRCSPKSGHDTVSWYQQALGQGPQFIFQYYEEEERQRGNFPDRFSGHQFPNYSSELNVNALLLGDSALYLCASSSWGGVSGNTIYFGEGSWLTVV.

V is TRBV4-3 and J is TRBJ1-1, with 9 positions matching TRBD1. V trimming: 0 bases; J trimming: 6 bases; junction bases outside the gene matches: 11. Germline V gives CDR1 LGHNA, CDR2 YSLEER. CDR3 size: 17 residues. This chain's CDR3 is CASSQDVRDRVRPEAFF. CDR3 coding DNA: TGCGCCAGCAGCCAAGATGTACGGGACAGGGTTCGTCCTGAAGCTTTCTTT.

The genes are TRBV7-2 and TRBJ1-4; D gene unclear. Germline values: CDR1 SGHTA, CDR2 FQGNSA. V was shortened by 0 bases and J by 4 bases, with 9 bases between the two germline ends. The CDR3 length is 15 residues. The CDR3 region is CASSLASGLNEKLFF. DNA of the CDR3: TGTGCCAGCAGCTTAGCGTCAGGCCTTAATGAAAAACTGTTTTTT.

The chain links TRBV27 to TRBJ1-3; D is undetermined. The V gene lost 5 bases and the J gene lost 0 bases, with 11 bases spanning the gap. Germline CDR1 MNHEY, CDR2 SMNVEV (reference sequence). The CDR3 is 15 amino acids. The CDR3 nucleotides are TGTGCCAGCAGTAGTCTGGCCAGCTCTGGAAACACCATATATTTT. This gives the protein CASSSLASSGNTIYF.

The chain recombines TRBV5-1 with TRBJ2-1; no clear D gene. The CDR3 contains 15 residues. Germline lookup yields CDR1 SGHRS and CDR2 YFSETQ. V lost 0 bases, J lost 2 bases, and 9 bases lay in between. The CDR3 sequence: CASSLEYNTYNEQFF. The CDR3 region has the DNA TGCGCCAGCAGCTTGGAATATAACACCTACAATGAGCAGTTCTTC.